Shown below are 10 T cell receptor beta chains from a single sample sequenced in a study of blood T cells in healthy people across ages. Together with a sample-barcoded 5' primer, a J-beta primer mix was included in a second PCR lasting about 6 to 11 cycles. TCRdb reprocessed the 5' RACE reads with MiXCR, giving one entry per CDR3 protein. The profile shows around 790,000 distinct CDR3 sequences, 40% to 50% of them singletons. Sequenced input: blood. The receptors shown here come from a man aged 60 to 75 in good health.

Only a few counts were recorded for this clonotype. The chain joins TRBV30 to TRBJ2-7; 10 nucleotides match TRBD1. Germline trimming cut 3 bases from V and 6 bases from J; bases unmatched to any gene: 8. Germline V gene lookup returns CDR1 GTSNPN and CDR2 SVGIG (reference sequence). This CDR3 has 14 residues. CDR3 bases: TGTGCCTGGAGACATGACAGGGGGCGAAGCGAGCAGTACTTC. Its protein product is CAWRHDRGRSEQYF.

This clonotype was counted between two and nine times. The gene calls are TRBV5-1 and TRBJ2-5; 9 nucleotides line up with TRBD2. The CDR3 spans 16 residues. Per the germline V gene, CDR1 is SGHRS and CDR2 is YFSETQ. V lost 3 bases and J lost 2; bases outside the gene matches: 8. The CDR3 sequence is CASSSGTSLSQETQYF. For the CDR3, the DNA is TGCGCCAGCAGCTCAGGGACTAGCCTATCTCAAGAGACCCAGTACTTC.

The genes are TRBV6-2 or TRBV6-3 and TRBJ1-2; D not resolved. There are 12 residues in the CDR3. V lost 6 bases and J lost 5, with 10 bases in between. Germline V gives CDR1 MNHEY, CDR2 SVGEGT. The CDR3 nucleotides are TGTGCCAGCAGAATCCGGGCTTATGGCTACACCTTC. This codes for CASRIRAYGYTF.

This clonotype appeared a few times. The chain has TRBV3-1 and TRBJ2-7; D uncertain. V lost 0 bases and J lost 6, with 9 bases in between. The CDR3 spans 13 residues. The germline gives CDR1 LGHDT, CDR2 YNNKEL (reference sequence). CDR3 sequence reads: CASSQEGSREQYF. The CDR3 coding sequence is TGTGCCAGCAGCCAAGAGGGCTCCCGCGAGCAGTACTTC.

In its sample, this clonotype was seen a few times. J is TRBJ2-6 and V is TRBV5-1; D is unresolved. Germline V lookup: CDR1 SGHRS, CDR2 YFSETQ. The CDR3 runs 16 residues. V was cut by 5 bases and J by 2 bases, with 14 bases left in between. The CDR3 DNA sequence: TGCGCCAGCAGGTTAGACGTGGCGACTGGGGCCAACGTCCTGACTTTC. Protein: CASRLDVATGANVLTF.

This clonotype was seen repeatedly, ten times or more. J is TRBJ2-2 and V is TRBV13; TRBD2 matches at 10 bases. J gave up 6 bases and V 5 bases, and 9 bases lay outside the gene matches. The CDR3 consists of 16 residues. CDR1 and CDR2 from the germline V gene are PRHDT and FYEKMQ (reference sequence). The CDR3 spells CASSPLSGGASGELFF. CDR3 bases: TGTGCCAGCAGCCCCCTGAGCGGGGGGGCTTCCGGGGAGCTGTTTTTT.

This clonotype was seen at least ten times. J is TRBJ2-5 and V is TRBV7-2, with D possibly being TRBD1 or TRBD2 (6 bases each). Germline CDR1 SGHTA, CDR2 FQGNSA. Trimming shortened V by 4 bases and J by 5 bases, and 14 bases separated the two germline ends. The CDR3 covers 14 residues. The DNA of the CDR3 is TGTGCCAGCAGCTCTCTTGGGGGGCGGGAGACCCAGTACTTC. Protein product: CASSSLGGRETQYF.

This sequence joins TRBV7-6 and TRBJ2-7; the D gene is possibly TRBD2 (6 bases). The DNA end lines up better with TRBJ2-5; the J call may be wrong. Germline CDR1 reads SGHVS; CDR2 reads FNYEAQ. The length of the CDR3 is 14 residues. CDR3 amino acids: CASGRRVLAETQYF. The DNA for the CDR3 is TGTGCCAGCGGTCGACGGGTACTAGCAGAGACCCAGTACTTC.

The chain carries TRBV12-3 or TRBV12-4 and TRBJ2-3, with TRBD2 matching 9 bases. V shed 5 bases, J shed 6 bases, and the junction held 6 bases outside the gene matches. The CDR3 loop spans 14 amino acids. The CDR3 sequence: CASSGSGGSDTQYF. The CDR3 coding sequence is TGTGCCAGCAGTGGTAGCGGGGGAAGTGATACGCAGTATTTT.

The rearrangement uses TRBV11-2 and TRBJ1-1; D gene uncertain. Trimming took off 2 bases at V and 8 bases at J, with 9 bases between the two ends. The CDR3 spans 12 residues. Germline CDR1 is SGHAT and CDR2 is FQNNGV. In DNA, the CDR3 is TGTGCCAGCAGCTTAAGGGTAAGGGAAGCTTTCTTT. As protein: CASSLRVREAFF.